This T cell receptor beta chain stems from a study of T cell repertoires in cytomegalovirus infection (dated by TCRdb to about 2019). Background for the entire study: Alongside well-studied HLA-B-restricted epitopes, the peptide stimulations were aimed at recently identified HLA-C-restricted CMV epitopes, whose presentation resists viral immunomodulation. Donor HLA type was relevant to the analysis, as public TCR beta signatures indicated carriage of CMV infection together with the matching HLA type. The paper's findings and limits, for the study overall: Carriers of CMV infection plus the relevant HLA type were discriminated by the cumulative frequency of public TCR beta family members in the study cohort and in an independent roughly 370-donor cohort. In the ex vivo response, HLA-C-restricted CMV-specific TCR beta clonotypes were dominant, and in two of eight donors the single most frequent clonotype came from this HLA-C-restricted group.

Interpreted using the paper, the treatment or condition label stands for: in vitro stimulation with specific CMV peptide epitopes to enrich CMV-specific T cells. This clonotype was seen ten or more times. Its antigen remains unidentified. No quality values exist for individual bases; no much larger clone is one base distant. This sample was sequenced with an Illumina HiSeq 1500. Using fastp trimming at Q25 and MiXCR clonotype assembly, TCRdb reanalyzed the public sequencing data and kept in-frame beta chains. Rows with one shared CDR3 protein collapse into an entry with the most common genes and DNA. Within this sample are 900,000 to 950,000 distinct CDR3 sequences, with about a third of them counted one time only. The top ten clones comprise 13% of the sample. There are 14 amino acids in the CDR3, from cysteine to phenylalanine inclusive. Only the CDR3 portion is preserved as DNA: 42 bases, with reading frame beginning at the first base. The germline V gene (reference sequence) specifies SEHNR as CDR1 and FQNEAQ as CDR2. A distance of 15 bases separates the germline ends of V and J, which lose 5 bases and 5 bases respectively.

The source is a human donor in good health (CMV status not recorded). Some clones in this sample may be carry-over from other donors' samples. The sequencing here drew on cultured CD8+ T cells from PBMCs, taken from culture after CMV antigen stimulation. The chain uses TRBV7-9 and TRBJ2-5; possibly the D gene is TRBD1, per 6 matching bases. The DNA reads as follows: TGTGCCAGCAGCCACTCAGGGGCCAGGGAGACCCAGTACTTC. Protein translation: CASSHSGARETQYF. This CDR3, with the reference TRBV7-9 and TRBJ2-5 proteins standing in past its ends, gives the full variable domain DTGVSQNPRHKITKRGQNVTFRCDPISEHNRLYWYRQTLGQGPEFLTYFQNEAQLEKSRLLSDRFSAERPKGSFSTLEIQRTEQGDSAMYLCASSHSGARETQYFGPGTRLLVL.